This T cell receptor beta chain was retrieved from a study of control samples from healthy donors and cancer patients (dated by TCRdb to between 2020 and 2021). The library was prepared using the immunoSEQ multiplex PCR assay. This immuneACCESS table, as held by TCRdb, lists in-frame sequences with V and J called but not all clones. Of the missing ones, under half trace to an unresolved V gene in checked studies; the others have no known cause. Present in this sample are about 120,000 clones, approximately 92% of which were seen just once. Approximately 0.57% of the sample rests with the top ten. Turning to this clone: What this receptor recognizes is not known. Base qualities are not at hand, and no much larger clone is one base apart.

From the cysteine through the phenylalanine, the CDR3 covers 16 amino acids. Only the CDR3 part of the read is kept: 48 bases, read in frame from the first base. CDR1 and CDR2 (KGHSH, LQKENI) derive from the germline V gene. V lost 3 bases and J lost 5 bases; the stretch between them is 14 bases long. Recombination joined TRBV18 with TRBJ1-6, and possibly TRBD1, on 5 matching bases. Sequencing was performed on PBMCs. This TCR came from an elderly man with head and neck cancer. The DNA sequence is TGTGCCAGCTCACCCGGGGGGAATCTAAATAATTCACCCCTCCACTTT. It is translated as CASSPGGNLNNSPLHF.